The 13 T cell receptor beta chains reported below all come from one sample, sequenced in a study of patients and donors after allogeneic stem cell transplantation. TCRdb re-analysed the RT-PCR reads in MiXCR, keeping a single row per CDR3 protein. The sample consists of around 90,000 distinct CDR3 sequences, 48% of them appearing once. The sequenced material came from blood, either unsorted or a sorted T cell fraction (not recorded which). The receptors derive from a human donor who was either an allogeneic HSCT recipient or a stem cell or donor lymphocyte infusion donor (not recorded which). It is not recorded whose cells these are; they may come from a transplant donor.

A few counts support this clonotype. The chain carries TRBV12-3 or TRBV12-4 and TRBJ1-5; a weak D match, TRBD1 (6 bases). The CDR3 is 13 residues long. V was pared by 5 bases and J by 3 bases, with 8 bases between. The CDR3 DNA sequence: TGTGCCAGCAGTGACAGGCCCAATCAGCCCCAGCATTTT. Translating gives CASSDRPNQPQHF.

The V gene is TRBV12-3 or TRBV12-4, the J gene TRBJ1-2; TRBD1 is a possible D gene (6 bases). The V end lost 3 bases, the J end lost 3 bases, and 17 bases lay between the germline ends. This CDR3 has 16 residues. Here the CDR3 DNA reads TGTGCCAGCAGTTTCATTATGGCAGGGGAGGACTATGGCTACACCTTC. Amino acids: CASSFIMAGEDYGYTF.

The sample holds one count of this clonotype. The chain recombines TRBV20-1 with TRBJ1-6, with a tentative D call TRBD1 (5 bases). V lost 3 bases and J 6 bases, leaving 12 bases between the germline ends. This CDR3 has 14 amino acids. From germline, CDR1 is DFQATT and CDR2 SNEGSKA (reference sequence). The DNA of the CDR3 is TGCAGTGCTAGGTCATGGGACTCTAATTCACCCCTCCACTTT. It encodes CSARSWDSNSPLHF.

The rearrangement uses TRBV20-1 and TRBJ1-2, with 9 positions matching TRBD1. V trimming: 1 base; J trimming: 6 bases; junction bases outside the gene matches: 9. This CDR3 has 15 residues. CDR1 and CDR2 from the germline V gene are DFQATT and SNEGSKA (reference sequence). In nucleotides, the CDR3 is TGCAGTGCTAGAGGAACAGGGGGCGCCGGGAATGGCTACACCTTC. Amino acid sequence: CSARGTGGAGNGYTF.

The chain has TRBV20-1 and TRBJ1-3; 7 nucleotides line up with TRBD1. This CDR3 has 14 amino acids. The V gene's germline CDR1 is DFQATT and CDR2 SNEGSKA (reference sequence). The V and J ends lost 5 bases and 4 bases, in that order; junction bases with no gene match: 8. The chain's CDR3 is CSAGSRGYGNTIYF. CDR3 bases: TGCAGTGCTGGTAGCAGGGGGTACGGAAACACCATATATTTT.

V is TRBV12-3 or TRBV12-4 and J is TRBJ1-6; D is unclear. Deletions cut 5 bases from V and 7 bases from J, with 18 bases between. This CDR3 has 16 amino acids. CDR3 in DNA: TGTGCCAGCAGTCCACGGGGAGGGAGGTACAATTCACCCCTCCACTTT. Translated: CASSPRGGRYNSPLHF.

The chain recombines TRBV7-2 with TRBJ2-2; D is perhaps TRBD1 or TRBD2 (5 bases each). V gave up 5 bases and J gave up 1 base, with 14 bases separating them. Per the germline V gene, CDR1 is SGHTA and CDR2 is FQGNSA. This CDR3 region has 16 residues. CDR3 sequence (DNA): TGTGCCAGCAGCAAAATTGGGACCCTGAACACCGGGGAGCTGTTTTTT. Translating it yields CASSKIGTLNTGELFF.

The chain joins TRBV5-6 to TRBJ2-3; no firm D call. The CDR3 spans 14 residues. Trimming shortened V by 0 bases and J by 2 bases, and 7 bases separated the two germline ends. In germline, CDR1 is SGHDT, CDR2 YYEEEE. The CDR3 reads CASSLVADTDTQYF. Here the CDR3 DNA reads TGTGCCAGCAGCTTGGTTGCGGACACAGATACGCAGTATTTT.

This clonotype came up a few times. The rearrangement uses TRBV4-2 and TRBJ1-1; D is unclear. Trimming pared 1 base from V and 3 bases from J, leaving 3 bases between. The CDR3 runs to 12 residues. In germline, CDR1 is LGHNA, CDR2 YNFKEQ. The CDR3 protein is CASSQGYTEAFF. The CDR3 coding sequence is TGTGCCAGCAGCCAAGGTTACACTGAAGCTTTCTTT.

This clonotype occurred a few times. The rearrangement links TRBV6-5 to TRBJ1-1, with unresolved D. V lost 7 bases and J lost 1, with 10 bases in between. This CDR3 is 13 amino acids long. Germline CDR1 is MNHEY and CDR2 is SVGAGI. The CDR3, as DNA: TGTGCCAGCACCAAAACAGCGAACACTGAAGCTTTCTTT. Amino acids: CASTKTANTEAFF.

CDR3 residues: CASSFVTSSGELFF. The CDR3 DNA reads as TGTGCCAGCAGTTTCGTGACTAGCTCCGGGGAGCTGTTTTTT. The V call is TRBV27, the J call TRBJ2-2; 7 bases fit TRBD2. CDR1 MNHEY and CDR2 SMNVEV come from the germline V gene (reference sequence). J gave up 6 bases and V 3 bases, and 4 bases lay outside the gene matches. The CDR3 runs 14 residues.

This clonotype has just a few counts. The V call is TRBV4-1, the J call TRBJ1-1; a weak D match, TRBD1 (5 bases). V was pared by 0 bases and J by 5 bases, with 16 bases between. Per germline, CDR1 MGHRA and CDR2 YSYEKL. This CDR3 contains 16 residues. DNA of the CDR3: TGCGCCAGCAGCCAAGATGGGACTTCCTGGAGGACTGAAGCTTTCTTT. Protein: CASSQDGTSWRTEAFF.

In this sample, this clonotype turned up a few times. This chain uses TRBV28 with TRBJ1-4, with 7 bases identical to TRBD1. CDR1 and CDR2 from the germline V gene are MDHEN and SYDVKM. The CDR3 totals 16 residues. V shed 3 bases and J 5 bases; nucleotides not matched to a gene: 9. In nucleotides, the CDR3 is TGTGCCAGCAGTTTGGCGGGGACAGCCACAAATGAAAAACTGTTTTTT. Amino acids: CASSLAGTATNEKLFF.